These 30 T cell receptor beta chains came from one sample sequenced in a study of CD8 T cells in acute hepatitis C reinfection. The table came from immunoSEQ multiplex PCR; TCRdb's copy has only in-frame clones and leaves some out. The sample records about 38,000 clones, more than 75% being singletons. Time point indicated: naive CD8 control sorted from an acute-time-point sample. The sample taken for sequencing was naive CD8+ T cells from PBMCs. These receptors were obtained from a young man with chronic hepatitis C.

This chain joins TRBV7-3 and TRBJ1-5, with unresolved D. CDR1 SGHTA and CDR2 FQGTGA come from the germline V gene. Trimming pared 11 bases from V and 9 bases from J, leaving 8 bases between. The CDR3 is 9 amino acids. The CDR3 DNA reads TGTGCCGGAAGAAGGCCCCAGCATTTT. Translating it yields CAGRRPQHF.

This clone appeared a few times. The chain combines TRBV5-1 with TRBJ2-7; D gene ambiguous. The V end lost 0 bases, the J end lost 2 bases, and 9 bases lay between the germline ends. The CDR3 runs 14 residues. CDR1 is SGHRS, CDR2 YFSETQ, per germline. The CDR3 nucleotides read TGCGCCAGCAGCTTGGGGTTTAACGCCTACGAGCAGTACTTC. It specifies CASSLGFNAYEQYF.

The chain joins TRBV13 to TRBJ1-2; TRBD1 might be the D (6 bases). The V end lost 5 bases, the J end lost 11 bases, and 12 bases lay between the germline ends. This CDR3 has 11 amino acids. Germline CDR1 and CDR2: PRHDT and FYEKMQ (reference sequence). The CDR3, as DNA: TGTGCCAGCAGCACCATACAGGGATACACCTTC. Protein product: CASSTIQGYTF.

The chain combines TRBV2 with TRBJ1-6; D not resolved. The length of the CDR3 is 15 residues. Germline V gene lookup returns CDR1 SNHLY and CDR2 FYNNEI. Deletions cut 1 base from V and 2 bases from J, with 6 bases between. The CDR3: CASSEEGAYNSPLHF. In DNA form, the CDR3 reads TGTGCCAGCAGTGAAGAGGGAGCCTATAATTCACCCCTCCACTTT.

This clone came up once. The chain combines TRBV29-1 with TRBJ2-4; D gene ambiguous. From germline, CDR1 is SQVTM and CDR2 ANQGSEA. V dropped 3 bases and J dropped 9 bases, with 6 bases sitting between them. The CDR3 loop spans 10 amino acids. The CDR3 DNA reads TGCAGCGTTGACGCCGGCATTCAGTACTTC. Translated: CSVDAGIQYF.

V and J are TRBV7-2 and TRBJ1-6; 7 nucleotides match TRBD1. The germline CDR1 and CDR2 sequences are SGHTA and FQGNSA. Losses at the gene ends were 2 bases for V and 5 bases for J; bases not matched to a gene: 3. The CDR3 runs 15 residues. The CDR3 DNA reads as TGTGCCAGCAGCTTAATCGGGACAGATAATTCACCCCTCCACTTT. Translating gives CASSLIGTDNSPLHF.

The count of this clone is one. The chain has TRBV7-3 and TRBJ1-1, with D tentatively TRBD1 (6 bases). Germline-derived CDR1 and CDR2 are SGHTA and FQGTGA. The CDR3 spans 14 residues. V gave up 2 bases and J gave up 9 bases, with 16 bases separating them. This CDR3 reads CASSLGVLGDKAFF. The CDR3 DNA reads TGTGCCAGCAGCTTAGGGGTGTTGGGGGACAAAGCTTTCTTT. The entire variable domain, with the rest obtained from reference TRBV7-3 and TRBJ1-1, is as follows: GAGVSQTPSNKVTEKGKYVELRCDPISGHTALYWYRQSLGQGPEFLIYFQGTGAADDSGLPNDRFFAVRPEGSVSTLKIQRTERGDSAVYLCASSLGVLGDKAFFGQGTRLTVV.

The V call is TRBV19, the J call TRBJ1-3; TRBD1 might be the D (5 bases). Trimming removed 5 bases from V and 4 bases from J, with 9 bases in between. The CDR3 runs 13 residues. Germline V CDR1 and CDR2: LNHDA, SQIVND (reference sequence). CDR3 sequence (DNA): TGTGCCAGTAGTTGGCAGGGAGGAAACACCATATATTTT. Residues: CASSWQGGNTIYF.

The genes are TRBV4-2 and TRBJ2-1; D tentatively reads TRBD1 or TRBD2 (5 bases each). The V gene lost 2 bases and the J gene lost 3 bases, with 11 bases spanning the gap. Germline V CDR1 and CDR2: LGHNA, YNFKEQ. CDR3 length: 15 residues. This chain's CDR3 is CASSQSGTDYNEQFF. The CDR3 DNA sequence: TGTGCCAGCAGCCAATCCGGGACCGACTACAATGAGCAGTTCTTC.

The J gene is TRBJ2-3, the V gene TRBV6-5; D is possibly TRBD1 (6 bases). V was cut by 7 bases and J by 0 bases, with 14 bases left in between. CDR3 size: 15 residues. Per the germline V gene, CDR1 is MNHEY and CDR2 is SVGAGI. For the CDR3, the DNA is TGTGCCAGCAACTTTGACAGGAGAAGCACAGATACGCAGTATTTT. The encoded protein is CASNFDRRSTDTQYF.

The chain couples TRBV13 to TRBJ2-4; a weak D match, TRBD2 (7 bases). Germline-derived CDR1 and CDR2 are PRHDT and FYEKMQ (reference sequence). V shed 4 bases and J shed 0 bases, with 13 bases lying between them. The CDR3 is 16 amino acids. CDR3: CASSSRGALAKNIQYF. The DNA for the CDR3 is TGTGCCAGCAGCTCCCGGGGGGCCCTAGCCAAAAACATTCAGTACTTC.

V gene TRBV11-2 combines with J gene TRBJ2-7; a weak D match, TRBD2 (6 bases). Trimming took off 1 base at V and 2 bases at J, with 12 bases between the two ends. Germline assignment: CDR1 SGHAT and CDR2 FQNNGV. The CDR3 sequence is 15 residues long. The CDR3 protein is CASSLGWGGAYEQYF. CDR3 sequence (DNA): TGTGCCAGCAGCTTAGGATGGGGCGGGGCCTACGAGCAGTACTTC.

The chain links TRBV9 to TRBJ2-3; the D gene is possibly TRBD2 (6 bases). V shed 0 bases and J shed 0 bases, with 8 bases lying between them. This CDR3 region has 15 residues. The V gene's germline CDR1 is SGDLS and CDR2 YYNGEE. CDR3 coding DNA: TGTGCCAGCAGCGTAGTCGGGACTAGCACAGATACGCAGTATTTT. It specifies CASSVVGTSTDTQYF.

V gene TRBV6-7 combines with J gene TRBJ2-7; possible D gene TRBD2, 6 bases. TRBV6-7 is known as an ORF, though its function is uncertain. The V end lost 2 bases, the J end lost 5 bases, and 10 bases lay between the germline ends. The CDR3 consists of 13 residues. In nucleotides, the CDR3 is TGTGCCAGCAGTTACCCTTGGGGGGACGAGCAGTACTTC. Its translation is CASSYPWGDEQYF.

The rearrangement uses TRBV27 and TRBJ2-7; D might be TRBD1 (6 bases). Trimming cost V 6 bases and J 3 bases, with 18 bases left between them. CDR1 and CDR2 from the germline V gene are MNHEY and SMNVEV (reference sequence). The CDR3 loop spans 15 amino acids. CDR3 nucleotides: TGTGCCAGCAGCAAAACCGGGACACCTTTCTACGAGCAGTACTTC. Encoded protein: CASSKTGTPFYEQYF.

The rearrangement joins TRBV9 to TRBJ2-5; 12 bases are a match to TRBD2. CDR3 length equals 18 residues. Germline loops: CDR1 SGDLS, CDR2 YYNGEE. The V gene end was trimmed by 2 bases and the J gene end by 3 bases; junction bases not matched to a gene: 11. This CDR3 is CASSVPASGGEVEETQYF. The CDR3 DNA follows: TGTGCCAGCAGCGTCCCGGCTAGCGGGGGGGAGGTCGAAGAGACCCAGTACTTC.

The rearrangement uses TRBV7-8 and TRBJ1-1; D is ambiguous. Per germline, CDR1 SGHVS and CDR2 FQNEAQ. V lost 5 bases and J lost 1, with 8 bases in between. CDR3 length: 13 residues. The CDR3 reads CASSHSPNTEAFF. The CDR3 DNA reads as TGTGCCAGCAGCCATAGTCCGAACACTGAAGCTTTCTTT.

CDR3 coding DNA: TGCGCCAGCAGCTTGTACCCTGGGACAGGGGAGTTCGGGGAGCTGTTTTTT. Translated, it gives CASSLYPGTGEFGELFF. The chain combines TRBV5-1 with TRBJ2-2; 10 nucleotides agree with TRBD1. CDR1 and CDR2 (germline): SGHRS, YFSETQ. V was pared by 1 base and J by 7 bases, with 10 bases of the junction left unmatched. The CDR3 consists of 17 residues.

This clone was observed a single time. CDR3 loop: CASSVGLSYEQYF. The CDR3 DNA is TGTGCCAGCAGCGTTGGACTCTCCTACGAGCAGTACTTC. The chain recombines TRBV9 with TRBJ2-7; D might be TRBD2 (5 bases). The CDR3 is 13 amino acids. Trimming took off 2 bases at V and 0 bases at J, with 6 bases between the two ends. CDR1 and CDR2 (germline): SGDLS, YYNGEE.

The J gene is TRBJ2-7, the V gene TRBV6-1; a weak D match, TRBD1 (6 bases). Trimming took 3 bases from V and 4 from J, leaving 13 bases between them. CDR3 length equals 14 residues. CDR1 and CDR2 (germline): MNHNS, SASEGT. CDR3: CASSDQGRPYEQYF. As DNA, the CDR3 is TGTGCCAGCAGTGACCAGGGGCGGCCATACGAGCAGTACTTC.

The count of this clone is one. This sequence joins TRBV6-5 and TRBJ1-2, with 7 bases lining up with TRBD1. Per germline, CDR1 MNHEY and CDR2 SVGAGI. The CDR3 runs to 14 residues. The J segment lost 5 bases and the V segment lost 4 bases, leaving 7 bases of the junction unmatched. CDR3 loop: CASSSQGGKYGYTF. The CDR3 DNA reads TGTGCCAGCAGTTCCCAGGGGGGGAAGTATGGCTACACCTTC.

This clone was counted a single time. V gene TRBV7-9 combines with J gene TRBJ2-5; tentative D call: TRBD1 (6 bases). CDR3 length: 14 residues. Trimming left V 4 bases short and J 3 bases short, with 12 bases between. Per the germline V gene, CDR1 is SEHNR and CDR2 is FQNEAQ (reference sequence). CDR3 coding DNA: TGTGCCAGCAGCTGGGGGCAGGGCGAAGAGACCCAGTACTTC. This sequence encodes CASSWGQGEETQYF.

With respect to this clone: The identical CDR3 is also encoded by other nucleotide sequences in the sample. This chain uses TRBV19 with TRBJ2-7; 10 bases fit TRBD2. Germline CDR1 reads LNHDA; CDR2 reads SQIVND (reference sequence). The CDR3 runs to 14 residues. Trimming removed 5 bases from V and 4 bases from J; junction bases left unmatched: 5. CDR3 sequence: CASSSSGSSYEQYF. CDR3 bases: TGTGCCAGTAGTTCTAGCGGGAGTTCGTACGAGCAGTACTTC. Looking up the rest from reference TRBV19 and TRBJ2-7 gives the full variable domain: DGGITQSPKYLFRKEGQNVTLSCEQNLNHDAMYWYRQDPGQGLRLIYYSQIVNDFQKGDIAEGYSVSREKKESFPLTVTSAQKNPTAFYLCASSSSGSSYEQYFGPGTRLTVT.

The count of this clone is one. The genes are TRBV7-2 and TRBJ2-1; possibly TRBD2 for D (5 bases). The CDR3 runs 16 residues. Germline CDR1 and CDR2: SGHTA and FQGNSA. V lost 1 base, J lost 7 bases, and 17 bases lay in between. For the CDR3, the DNA is TGTGCCAGCAGCTTAGGGGTTGCGGGCTCCTTTAATGAGCAGTTCTTC. Its protein is CASSLGVAGSFNEQFF.

V usage is TRBV9 and J usage is TRBJ2-1, with D tentatively TRBD1 or TRBD2 (5 bases each). The CDR3 runs to 12 residues. The V and J ends lost 7 bases and 9 bases respectively, with 14 bases between them. The germline CDR1 and CDR2 sequences are SGDLS and YYNGEE. The CDR3 sequence is CASEGLEGEQFF. The CDR3 DNA follows: TGTGCCAGCGAGGGGCTCGAAGGTGAGCAGTTCTTC.

The rearrangement joins TRBV29-1 to TRBJ1-2, with 7 bases that match TRBD1. CDR1 SQVTM and CDR2 ANQGSEA come from the germline V gene. The CDR3 loop spans 16 amino acids. Losses at the gene ends were 5 bases for V and 7 bases for J; bases not matched to a gene: 19. CDR3 sequence (DNA): TGCAGCGTTAGCCCCCCCGACAGGGACCCCCGGGGTGGCTACACCTTC. It encodes CSVSPPDRDPRGGYTF. Supplemented by reference TRBV29-1 and TRBJ1-2, the full variable domain reads SAVISQKPSRDICQRGTSLTIQCQVDSQVTMMFWYRQQPGQSLTLIATANQGSEATYESGFVIDKFPISRPNLTFSTLTVSNMSPEDSSIYLCSVSPPDRDPRGGYTFGSGTRLTVV.

This chain joins TRBV19 and TRBJ2-5, with unresolved D. CDR3 length: 14 amino acids. CDR1 and CDR2 from the germline V gene are LNHDA and SQIVND (reference sequence). Deletions cut 4 bases from V and 2 bases from J, with 11 bases between. CDR3 loop: CASSNGSIQETQYF. In DNA form, the CDR3 reads TGTGCCAGTAGTAATGGCTCGATTCAAGAGACCCAGTACTTC.

The rearrangement joins TRBV30 to TRBJ2-5, with 12 bases aligning to TRBD2. Losses at the gene ends were 3 bases for V and 2 bases for J; bases not matched to a gene: 10. CDR3 length: 17 residues. Germline CDR1 reads GTSNPN; CDR2 reads SVGIG (reference sequence). CDR3 amino acids: CAWSKYGLAGIQETQYF. The CDR3 DNA reads as TGTGCCTGGAGCAAATATGGACTAGCGGGGATACAAGAGACCCAGTACTTC.

This chain links TRBV6-1 with TRBJ1-4; D is uncertain. The germline CDR1 and CDR2 sequences are MNHNS and SASEGT. The V end lost 2 bases, the J end lost 0 bases, and 13 bases lay between the germline ends. This CDR3 comprises 17 residues. This chain's CDR3 is CASSEPIGLATNEKLFF. The DNA for the CDR3 is TGTGCCAGCAGTGAACCAATAGGCCTAGCAACTAATGAAAAACTGTTTTTT.

The J gene is TRBJ1-1, the V gene TRBV2; D possibly corresponds to TRBD1 (5 bases). Germline V gene data show CDR1 as SNHLY and CDR2 as FYNNEI. The CDR3 is 14 residues long. The germline V and J ends were trimmed by 2 bases and 0 bases, with 7 bases remaining between them. DNA of the CDR3: TGTGCCAGCAGTGAACAGGGACTGAACACTGAAGCTTTCTTT. It encodes CASSEQGLNTEAFF.